The clone carrying this T cell receptor beta chain appeared a single time. Its target is unknown. The sample originates from a study of STAT3 mutations in large granular lymphocyte leukemia. Study conclusions and caveats: TCR clonotype switching after therapy occurred in about 30% of the 18 patients. In T-cell large granular lymphocyte leukemia, about half of patients showed multiple immunodominant subclonotypes.

TCRdb keeps only in-frame clones here, not all; method: immunoSEQ multiplex PCR. The table shows around 29,000 clones, with approximately 84% occurring only once. The CDR3 spans 15 residues. Germline V gives CDR1 MNHEY, CDR2 SMNVEV (reference sequence). V lost 7 bases, J lost 2 bases, and 8 bases stayed unmatched. The sequence was obtained from a man in his 60s with T-cell large granular lymphocyte leukemia. Some clones in this sample may be carry-over from other donors' samples. The chain is built from TRBV27 and TRBJ2-3; TRBD2 aligns across 8 bases. Specimen: peripheral blood mononuclear cells. CDR3 loop: CASTLVGRATDTQYF. DNA of the CDR3: TGTGCCAGCACCCTTGTCGGGAGGGCCACAGATACGCAGTATTTT.